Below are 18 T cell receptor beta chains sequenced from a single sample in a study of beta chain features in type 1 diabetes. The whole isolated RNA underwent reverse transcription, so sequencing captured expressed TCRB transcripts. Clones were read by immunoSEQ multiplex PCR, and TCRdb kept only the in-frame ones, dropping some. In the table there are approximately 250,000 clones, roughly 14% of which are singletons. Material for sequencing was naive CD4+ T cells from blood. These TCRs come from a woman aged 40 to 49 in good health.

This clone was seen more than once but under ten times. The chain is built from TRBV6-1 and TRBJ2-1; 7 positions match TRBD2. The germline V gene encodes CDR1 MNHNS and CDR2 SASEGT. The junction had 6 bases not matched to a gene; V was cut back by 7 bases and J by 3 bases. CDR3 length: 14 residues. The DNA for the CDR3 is TGTGCCAGCAACCCATGGGACTACTACAATGAGCAGTTCTTC. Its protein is CASNPWDYYNEQFF.

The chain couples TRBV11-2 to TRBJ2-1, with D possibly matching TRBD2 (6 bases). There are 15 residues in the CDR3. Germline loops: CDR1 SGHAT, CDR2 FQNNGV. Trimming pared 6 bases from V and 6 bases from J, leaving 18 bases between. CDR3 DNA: TGTGCCAGCAGGAACGCGGGGACCCCCAGCAATGAGCAGTTCTTC. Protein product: CASRNAGTPSNEQFF.

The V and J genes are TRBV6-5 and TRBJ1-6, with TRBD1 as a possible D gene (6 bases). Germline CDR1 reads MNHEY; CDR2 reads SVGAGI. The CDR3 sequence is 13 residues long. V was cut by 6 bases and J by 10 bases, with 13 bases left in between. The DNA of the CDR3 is TGTGCCAGCAGCGGGGGGCTGGAATCACCCCTCCACTTT. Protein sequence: CASSGGLESPLHF.

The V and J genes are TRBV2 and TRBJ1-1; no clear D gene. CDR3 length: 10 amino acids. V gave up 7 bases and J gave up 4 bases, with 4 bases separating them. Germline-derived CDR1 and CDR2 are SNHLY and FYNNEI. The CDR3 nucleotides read TGTGCCAGCAAGCGCACTGAAGCTTTCTTT. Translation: CASKRTEAFF.

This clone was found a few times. The CDR3 protein is CASSLLSQADTQYF. Written as DNA, the CDR3 is TGCGCCAGCAGCTTGCTCTCTCAGGCAGATACGCAGTATTTT. V gene TRBV5-1 combines with J gene TRBJ2-3, with D unclear. V was trimmed by 1 base and J by 4 bases, leaving 10 bases between them. Per the germline V gene, CDR1 is SGHRS and CDR2 is YFSETQ. The CDR3 is 14 amino acids.

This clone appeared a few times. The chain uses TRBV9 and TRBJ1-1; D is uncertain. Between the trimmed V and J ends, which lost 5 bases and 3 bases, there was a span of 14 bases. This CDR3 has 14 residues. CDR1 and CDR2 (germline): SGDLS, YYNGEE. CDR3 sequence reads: CASRSEGTHTEAFF. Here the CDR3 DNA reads TGTGCCAGCAGAAGCGAGGGCACCCACACTGAAGCTTTCTTT.

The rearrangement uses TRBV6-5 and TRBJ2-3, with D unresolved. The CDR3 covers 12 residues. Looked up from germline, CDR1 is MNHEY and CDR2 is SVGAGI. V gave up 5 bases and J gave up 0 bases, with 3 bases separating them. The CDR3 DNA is TGTGCCAGCAGTCATAGCACAGATACGCAGTATTTT. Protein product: CASSHSTDTQYF.

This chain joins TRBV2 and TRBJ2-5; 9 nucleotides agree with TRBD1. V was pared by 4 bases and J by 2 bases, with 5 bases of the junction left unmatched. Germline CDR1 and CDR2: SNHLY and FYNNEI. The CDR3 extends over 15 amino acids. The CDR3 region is CASSVGTGSQETQYF. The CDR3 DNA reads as TGTGCCAGCAGTGTTGGGACAGGGTCTCAAGAGACCCAGTACTTC.

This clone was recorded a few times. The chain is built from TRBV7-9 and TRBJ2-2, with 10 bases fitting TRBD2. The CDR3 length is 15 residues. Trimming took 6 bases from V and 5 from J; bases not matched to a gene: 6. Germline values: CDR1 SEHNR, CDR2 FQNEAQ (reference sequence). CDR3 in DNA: TGTGCCAGCAGACAGAGGGGACTAGCGACCGGGGAGCTGTTTTTT. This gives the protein CASRQRGLATGELFF.

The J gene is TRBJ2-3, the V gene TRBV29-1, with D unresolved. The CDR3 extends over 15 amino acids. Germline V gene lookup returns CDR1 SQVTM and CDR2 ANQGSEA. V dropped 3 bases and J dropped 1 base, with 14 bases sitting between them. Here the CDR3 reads CSVELQFPGTDTQYF. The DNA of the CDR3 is TGCAGCGTTGAGTTACAATTCCCTGGCACAGATACGCAGTATTTT.

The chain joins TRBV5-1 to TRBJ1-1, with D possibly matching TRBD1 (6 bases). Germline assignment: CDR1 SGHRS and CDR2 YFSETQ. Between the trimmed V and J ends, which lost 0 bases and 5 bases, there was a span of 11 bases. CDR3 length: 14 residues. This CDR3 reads CASSLVGGETEAFF. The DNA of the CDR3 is TGCGCCAGCAGCTTGGTAGGGGGAGAAACTGAAGCTTTCTTT.

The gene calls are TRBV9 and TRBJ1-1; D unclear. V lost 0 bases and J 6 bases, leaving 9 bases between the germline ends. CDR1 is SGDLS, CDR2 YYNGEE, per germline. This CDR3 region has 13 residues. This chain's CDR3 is CASSVDLLSEAFF. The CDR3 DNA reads TGTGCCAGCAGCGTAGATCTATTATCTGAAGCTTTCTTT. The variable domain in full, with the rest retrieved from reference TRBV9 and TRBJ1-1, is DSGVTQTPKHLITATGQRVTLRCSPRSGDLSVYWYQQSLDQGLQFLIQYYNGEERAKGNILERFSAQQFPDLHSELNLSSLELGDSALYFCASSVDLLSEAFFGQGTRLTVV.

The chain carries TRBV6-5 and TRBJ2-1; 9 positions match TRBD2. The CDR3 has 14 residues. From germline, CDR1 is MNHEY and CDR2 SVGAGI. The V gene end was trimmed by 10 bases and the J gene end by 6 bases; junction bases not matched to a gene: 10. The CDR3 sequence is CATRTPRGGNEQFF. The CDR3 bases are TGTGCCACCCGGACCCCGCGGGGGGGCAATGAGCAGTTCTTC.

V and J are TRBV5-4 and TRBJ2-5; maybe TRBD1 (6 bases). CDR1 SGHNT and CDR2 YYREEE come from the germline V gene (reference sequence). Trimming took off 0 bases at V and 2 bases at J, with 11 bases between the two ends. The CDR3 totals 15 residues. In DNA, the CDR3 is TGTGCCAGCAGCTTGGTTTCAGGGGTTCAAGAGACCCAGTACTTC. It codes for CASSLVSGVQETQYF.

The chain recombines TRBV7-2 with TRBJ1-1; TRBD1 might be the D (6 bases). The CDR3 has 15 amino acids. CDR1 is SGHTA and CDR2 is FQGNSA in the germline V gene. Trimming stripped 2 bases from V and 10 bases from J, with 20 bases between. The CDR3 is CASSLISGGQGGAFF. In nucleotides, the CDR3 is TGTGCCAGCAGCTTAATCTCCGGGGGGCAGGGAGGAGCTTTCTTT.

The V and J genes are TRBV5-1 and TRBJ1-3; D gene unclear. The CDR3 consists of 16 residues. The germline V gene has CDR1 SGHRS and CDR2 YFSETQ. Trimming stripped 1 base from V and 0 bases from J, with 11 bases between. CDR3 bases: TGCGCCAGCAGCTTGCGGGAGTTTTACTCTGGAAACACCATATATTTT. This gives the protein CASSLREFYSGNTIYF.

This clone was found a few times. The CDR3 loop reads CASGVYNEQFF. In DNA form, the CDR3 reads TGTGCCAGCGGGGTATACAATGAGCAGTTCTTC. V usage is TRBV10-3 and J usage is TRBJ2-1; the D gene is possibly TRBD2 (6 bases). Germline CDR1 is ENHRY and CDR2 is SYGVKD. V lost 10 bases, J lost 4 bases, and 8 bases lay in between. This CDR3 contains 11 residues.

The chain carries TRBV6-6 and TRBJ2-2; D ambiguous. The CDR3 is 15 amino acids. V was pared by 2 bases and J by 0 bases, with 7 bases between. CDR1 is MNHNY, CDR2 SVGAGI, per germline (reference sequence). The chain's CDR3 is CASSYRSSNTGELFF. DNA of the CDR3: TGTGCCAGCAGTTACAGGAGCTCGAACACCGGGGAGCTGTTTTTT.